This paragraph reports one TCR beta chain. Its specificity is not known. This sample was included in a study of cytomegalovirus exposure and HLA in healthy donors. Findings of the study overall: Later examination showed HLA-associated TCR beta chains had greater clonal expansion than equally common others.

Trimming took 8 bases from V and 1 from J, leaving 11 bases between them. Germline lookup yields CDR1 WNHNN and CDR2 SYGVQD (reference sequence). The CDR3 has 13 amino acids. PCR amplification relied on 60 Vbeta primers (plus 13 Jbeta primers). Libraries were prepared by immunoSEQ multiplex PCR; TCRdb keeps only in-frame clonotypes and omits some of them. The profile covers around 120,000 clones, with about 73% appearing a single time and over 5% taken by the ten largest. This TCR was recovered from a woman between 35 and 50 years old in good health and CMV-seronegative. The V call is TRBV10-1, the J call TRBJ2-5; possibly TRBD2 for D (6 bases). Sample: PBMCs. This CDR3 reads CASQRDSQETQYF. DNA of the CDR3: TGCGCCAGCCAGAGGGACTCCCAAGAGACCCAGTACTTC.